A selection of T cell receptor beta chains follows, all from one sample in a study of T cells in Graves' hyperthyroidism and ophthalmopathy. TCRdb ran MiXCR on the multiplex PCR reads and lists one entry per CDR3 protein. This sample carries 480,000 or so distinct CDR3 sequences, about an eighth of them seen once, and the ten largest clones take roughly 17%. Sequenced input: blood. The receptors stem from a woman between 18 and 30 years old with Graves' hyperthyroidism. Both conserved end residues are part of each CDR3. Fields, in order: V gene, J gene, clone size, D gene, CDR3 DNA, CDR3 protein. The D gene is left open where the match is weak. Only some rows state a clone size, as once, few, many or a class for expanded clones.

TRBV30	TRBJ1-2	.	TRBD1	TGTGCCTGGGGGACAGGGTGGAACTATGGCTACACCTTC	CAWGTGWNYGYTF
TRBV6-1	TRBJ1-4	many	.	TGTGCCAGCAGTGCCAATCCTTCGCTGTTAGGGCGTGAAAAACTGTTTTTT	CASSANPSLLGREKLFF
TRBV11-2	TRBJ1-1	many	.	TGTGCCAGCAGCCCCCGGGCGAGGCGGGCCACTGAAGCTTTCTTT	CASSPRARRATEAFF
TRBV19	TRBJ2-5	few	TRBD1	TGTGCCAGTTCACTCGGACAGGGCATTGAGACCCAGTACTTC	CASSLGQGIETQYF
TRBV2	TRBJ2-1	few	TRBD2	TGTGCCAGCACTGATAGCGGGGTTTACAATGAGCAGTTCTTC	CASTDSGVYNEQFF
TRBV7-8	TRBJ2-7	many	.	TGTGCCAGCAGCTTAAGATCCACCTACGAGCAGTACTTC	CASSLRSTYEQYF
TRBV3-1	TRBJ1-2	many	.	TGTGCCAGCAGCCATCCCGGGGGGCCCGCGTTATATGGCTACACCTTC	CASSHPGGPALYGYTF
TRBV4-1	TRBJ2-7	many	TRBD1	TGCGCCAGCAGCCCACTGAGGACAGGGGGCTTCTACGAGCAGTACTTC	CASSPLRTGGFYEQYF
TRBV18	TRBJ1-1	.	.	TGTGCCAGCTCACCAGGGGAGGGGTTAACTTTCTTT	CASSPGEGLTFF
TRBV19	TRBJ2-1	few	.	TGTGCCAGTAGTATCCCCAGTGAGCAGTTCTTC	CASSIPSEQFF
TRBV13	TRBJ1-5	many	.	TGTGCCAGCAGCTTAGGCCTTTCAGGGGGCAATCAGCCCCAGCATTTT	CASSLGLSGGNQPQHF
TRBV7-2	TRBJ1-5	few	.	TGTGCCAGCAGCTTAGTACTGAGGGGTTCAGGCTATAGCAATCAGCCCCAGCATTTT	CASSLVLRGSGYSNQPQHF